The T cell receptor (beta chain) described here comes from a study of blood T cell repertoires in COVID-19 (TCRdb year 2020). Regarding the complete study: The collaborator samples originated in the United States, Italy and Spain and spanned the acute and convalescent phases of COVID-19. Samples were obtained from the ongoing ImmuneRACE study (first 160 participants) and from approximately 1,200 subjects provided by 6 global collaborators. The repertoires were made available in a free public database intended to serve as a resource for research on the immune response to SARS-CoV-2. The dataset comprised deeply sampled blood TCRbeta repertoires from subjects exposed to, actively infected with, or recovered from COVID-19. Nearly every sample came with metadata listing a de-identified subject ID, COVID-19 status, age in years and sex. The material from the prospective study consisted of cDNA or gDNA derived from T cells, B-cell-depleted T cells, or PBMCs. Where available, HLA class I and class II types were obtained from metadata supplied by the sample provider rather than from assay-based typing.

The CDR3 holds 15 amino acids from the cysteine to the phenylalanine. The entry retains the CDR3 DNA only, 45 bases that are in frame from base 1. V was cut back by 1 base and J by 0 bases, leaving a gap of 7 bases between them. CDR1 and CDR2 were assigned from the germline V gene as SGHAT and FQNNGV. Worth noting for this clone: Its binding antigen is unknown. Base-call qualities are not available, and no considerably larger clone is one nucleotide away.

The immunoSEQ Assay, a bias-controlled multiplex PCR, was used to amplify TCRbeta CDR3 regions from genomic DNA. Per the authors' processing: Within the assay, amplification of reference gene primers was used to estimate how many nucleated cells each sample contained. Sequence reads were collapsed and filtered to measure the absolute abundance of every unique TCRbeta CDR3 rearrangement. For each sample, productive Simpson clonality was calculated as the square root of Simpson's diversity index across productive rearrangements. The clones in this table, taken by TCRdb from immuneACCESS, are in-frame only. Not every clone is retained; where verified, under half of the shortfall comes from an unresolved V gene, and the cause of the rest is unknown. V and J calls and clone size are given by that table; D and trimming were obtained from the DNA. In this sample the table shows around 140,000 clones, 88% of which occur a single time. 2.5% of the sample belongs to the ten largest clones.

Study-wide conclusions, independent of this receptor: Clinical and demographic metadata were provided uncurated, with the amount varying by source and participant.

One collaborating source in Seattle enrolled patients while the patients were actively infected and followed the patients over time throughout the course of disease. Collaborating institutions collected whole blood in K2EDTA tubes following their own protocols. For TCRbeta analysis, collaborator samples were shipped as frozen whole blood, as isolated PBMCs, or as DNA extracted from either sample type. This sequence uses TRBV11-2 and TRBJ1-3, and possibly TRBD1, on 5 matching bases. Sequencing was carried out using peripheral blood. The source of this sequence is a human donor with COVID-19, enrolled during active disease. The donor label of this sample is uncertain. In nucleotides, the sequence is TGTGCCAGCAGCTTAGGACAGAGCTCTGGAAACACCATATATTTT. It is translated as CASSLGQSSGNTIYF. Outside the CDR3, residues come from the reference TRBV11-2 and TRBJ1-3 proteins, so the full variable domain is: EAGVAQSPRYKIIEKRQSVAFWCNPISGHATLYWYQQILGQGPKLLIQFQNNGVVDDSQLPKDRFSAERLKGVDSTLKIQPAKLEDSAVYLCASSLGQSSGNTIYFGEGSWLTVV.